Listed here is a single T cell receptor beta chain. This sample is part of a study of blood T cell repertoires in COVID-19. Turning to the study itself: The United States, Italy and Spain provided the acute and convalescent COVID-19 samples. T cells, B-cell-depleted T cells, or PBMCs provided the cDNA or gDNA that served as material.

In the original workflow: By means of reference gene primer amplification, nucleated cell counts were estimated. Produced via immunoSEQ multiplex PCR; TCRdb's table is partial and in-frame only. V, J and clone size derive from that table, while D and trimming were established from the DNA sequence. The sample includes over 80,000 clones, about 80% of them seen just once. Germline V CDR1 and CDR2: SNHLY, FYNNEI. V lost 6 bases and J lost 3; bases outside the gene matches: 3. The CDR3 contains 14 residues. The sample taken for sequencing was peripheral blood. This receptor was obtained from a woman between 65 and 79 years old with acute or convalescent COVID-19. The chain carries TRBV2 and TRBJ2-1, with TRBD1 matching over 9 bases. The chain's CDR3 is CASRRQGGYNEQFF. The CDR3, as DNA: TGTGCCAGCAGAAGACAGGGGGGCTACAATGAGCAGTTCTTC.